This T cell receptor beta chain was documented in a study of cytomegalovirus exposure and HLA in healthy donors. As for the study in general: Genotyping showed around 81% of a few hundred donors falling in the Caucasian-associated ancestry cluster.

With respect to this clone: Its specificity is not known.

Study results and caveats: A later analysis linked a missense DCLRE1C variant to TCR beta V- and J-gene trimming. Most subjects had HLA-A and HLA-B alleles reportedly predicted accurately by TCR beta sequences.

Primers included in the PCR were 60 Vbeta and 13 Jbeta primers. The assay was immunoSEQ multiplex PCR, and TCRdb's table has in-frame clones only and misses some. The table has fewer than 100,000 clones, about three quarters seen once. Sequencing was done on a sample of PBMCs. The sequence was collected from a man aged 55 to 70 in good health and CMV-seropositive.

CDR3 DNA sequence: TGTGCCAGCAGCTTAGGGACAGCAGGAAACACCATATATTTT. Its translation is CASSLGTAGNTIYF. This chain links TRBV11-2 with TRBJ1-3; a possible D gene is TRBD1 (6 bases). This CDR3 spans 14 amino acids. Germline values: CDR1 SGHAT, CDR2 FQNNGV. Deletions cut 1 base from V and 4 bases from J, with 8 bases between.